The 16 T cell receptor beta chains in this list originate from one sample, sequenced in a study of T-cell reconstitution after alpha-beta-depleted transplantation in children. The library targeted TCRbeta and was prepared with unique molecular identifiers. TCRdb analysed the PCR reads with MiXCR anew, one entry per CDR3 protein. The table shows approximately 390,000 distinct CDR3 sequences, with roughly a tenth occurring only once. The sample in question was PBMCs from the stem cell graft donor, obtained from the stem cell graft. These TCRs come from a human donor who donated a stem cell graft to a child with acute myeloid leukemia.

This chain connects TRBV6-5 to TRBJ2-4; TRBD1 matches 10 bases. The CDR3 has 16 amino acids. The V gene's germline CDR1 is MNHEY and CDR2 SVGAGI. V dropped 5 bases and J dropped 6; count of bases not matched to a gene: 10. The CDR3 coding sequence is TGTGCCAGCAGTCACACGACCGGGGACAGGGGAAACATTCAGTACTTC. Its translation: CASSHTTGDRGNIQYF.

The genes are TRBV29-1 and TRBJ1-2, with D uncertain. Germline CDR1 and CDR2: SQVTM and ANQGSEA. V was pared by 0 bases and J by 9 bases, with 8 bases between. The CDR3 is 11 amino acids. CDR3 nucleotide sequence: TGCAGCGTTGAAGAGGGAATGAGCTACACCTTC. Amino acids: CSVEEGMSYTF.

This clonotype was seen a handful of times. The rearrangement uses TRBV6-5 and TRBJ2-2; 7 bases align to TRBD2. CDR1 and CDR2 from the germline V gene are MNHEY and SVGAGI. The CDR3 loop spans 16 amino acids. J lost 3 bases, V lost 2 bases, and 6 bases had no gene match. CDR3 protein: CASSYASGVHTGELFF. The CDR3, as DNA: TGTGCCAGCAGTTACGCCAGCGGGGTTCACACCGGGGAGCTGTTTTTT.

This clonotype appeared many times. The chain is built from TRBV2 and TRBJ2-3; maybe TRBD1 (5 bases). The V end was cut by 8 bases, the J end by 3 bases, with 15 bases between. Germline loops: CDR1 SNHLY, CDR2 FYNNEI. The CDR3 loop spans 14 amino acids. CDR3 sequence (DNA): TGTGCCAGCCTGGCCGAGCAGGGAACAGATACGCAGTATTTT. It yields the protein CASLAEQGTDTQYF.

The chain couples TRBV6-5 to TRBJ2-1; D gene unclear. The CDR3 is 12 amino acids. V was pared by 6 bases and J by 9 bases, with 12 bases between. Germline loops: CDR1 MNHEY, CDR2 SVGAGI. The CDR3 nucleotides read TGTGCCAGCAGCTCCCGAACACGTGAGCAGTTCTTC. Its translation is CASSSRTREQFF.

This clonotype turned up a few times. V is TRBV7-9 and J is TRBJ2-5; 10 nucleotides agree with TRBD2. The CDR3 has 16 amino acids. Germline CDR1 is SEHNR and CDR2 is FQNEAQ (reference sequence). Trimming removed 5 bases from V and 2 bases from J; junction bases left unmatched: 8. CDR3 loop: CASSPLLAGRQETQYF. The CDR3 nucleotides read TGTGCCAGCAGCCCGCTACTAGCGGGGAGACAAGAGACCCAGTACTTC.

The V and J genes are TRBV20-1 and TRBJ2-2; D is unclear. The ends were cut back, 0 bases at V and 1 base at J, with 6 bases in the middle. CDR3 length: 14 residues. CDR1 is DFQATT and CDR2 is SNEGSKA in the germline V gene (reference sequence). The CDR3 region has the DNA TGCAGTGCTAGAGACAAATTGAACACCGGGGAGCTGTTTTTT. Residues: CSARDKLNTGELFF.

In its sample, this clonotype was seen a few times. The chain combines TRBV5-5 with TRBJ1-2; 9 nucleotides align to TRBD1. The J segment lost 4 bases and the V segment lost 5 bases, leaving 9 bases of the junction unmatched. This CDR3 spans 15 amino acids. Germline CDR1 SGHKS, CDR2 YYEKEE (reference sequence). CDR3 in DNA: TGTGCCAGCAGTCTACCCACGGGACAGGGCTATGGCTACACCTTC. Its translation is CASSLPTGQGYGYTF. Looking up the rest from reference TRBV5-5 and TRBJ1-2 gives the full variable domain: DAGVTQSPTHLIKTRGQQVTLRCSPISGHKSVSWYQQVLGQGPQFIFQYYEKEERGRGNFPDRFSARQFPNYSSELNVNALLLGDSALYLCASSLPTGQGYGYTFGSGTRLTVV.

A few counts support this clonotype. The chain employs TRBV27 and TRBJ2-1; 8 bases align to TRBD2. This CDR3 contains 16 residues. The J segment lost 3 bases and the V segment lost 2 bases, leaving 6 bases of the junction unmatched. Per the germline V gene, CDR1 is MNHEY and CDR2 is SMNVEV (reference sequence). CDR3: CASSLRAGAYYNEQFF. CDR3 in DNA: TGTGCCAGCAGTTTACGAGCGGGGGCGTACTACAATGAGCAGTTCTTC.

Only a few counts were recorded for this clonotype. The chain combines TRBV5-1 with TRBJ1-4; 9 nucleotides agree with TRBD1. The CDR3 extends over 17 amino acids. V gave up 2 bases and J gave up 7 bases; unmatched junction bases: 12. CDR1 is SGHRS and CDR2 is YFSETQ in the germline V gene. The CDR3 DNA follows: TGCGCCAGCAGCTTCGGACAGGGGTTTTCCCGGGGTGAAAAACTGTTTTTT. As protein: CASSFGQGFSRGEKLFF.

This clonotype was recorded a few times. J is TRBJ2-3 and V is TRBV7-9; weak D call: TRBD2 (5 bases). Per the germline V gene, CDR1 is SEHNR and CDR2 is FQNEAQ (reference sequence). The length of the CDR3 is 14 residues. Trimming pared 2 bases from V and 6 bases from J, leaving 12 bases between. The CDR3 is CASSLTSRGDTQYF. For the CDR3, the DNA is TGTGCCAGCAGCTTAACGAGCCGGGGTGATACGCAGTATTTT.

The rearrangement uses TRBV7-2 and TRBJ2-3, with unresolved D. CDR1 is SGHTA and CDR2 is FQGNSA in the germline V gene. Trimming removed 4 bases from V and 3 bases from J, with 14 bases in between. The CDR3 has 15 amino acids. This CDR3 is CASSSFARSTDTQYF. CDR3 bases: TGTGCCAGCAGCTCCTTCGCTAGGAGTACAGATACGCAGTATTTT.

Note on this clonotype: This sequence may be a read error, since a much larger clone differs from it by one base. This chain connects TRBV29-1 to TRBJ2-3; D may correspond to TRBD1 or TRBD2 (5 bases each). This CDR3 comprises 16 residues. CDR1 is SQVTM, CDR2 ANQGSEA, per germline. V was trimmed by 3 bases and J by 4 bases, leaving 20 bases between them. The DNA for the CDR3 is TGCAGCGTTGATTCGGCCGAGGGCCGGGGCGCAGATACGCAGTATTTT. It specifies CSVDSAEGRGADTQYF.

The V gene is TRBV29-1, the J gene TRBJ1-1; TRBD1 is a possible D gene (5 bases). This CDR3 spans 13 amino acids. CDR1 is SQVTM, CDR2 ANQGSEA, per germline. The germline V and J ends were trimmed by 2 bases and 6 bases, with 13 bases remaining between them. CDR3 nucleotides: TGCAGCGTTGAAAGTCAGAGAGGGGCTGAAGCTTTCTTT. It translates to CSVESQRGAEAFF. The whole variable domain, remainder taken from reference TRBV29-1 and TRBJ1-1, is SAVISQKPSRDICQRGTSLTIQCQVDSQVTMMFWYRQQPGQSLTLIATANQGSEATYESGFVIDKFPISRPNLTFSTLTVSNMSPEDSSIYLCSVESQRGAEAFFGQGTRLTVV.

The table lists this clonotype with a few counts. V gene TRBV29-1 combines with J gene TRBJ2-7, with TRBD1 matching over 11 bases. Germline V gene sequence: CDR1 SQVTM, CDR2 ANQGSEA. This CDR3 contains 13 residues. V lost 7 bases to trimming and J lost 5 bases; unmatched junction nucleotides: 7. The CDR3 loop is CSARTGGRNEQYF. The CDR3 nucleotides read TGCAGCGCTCGGACAGGGGGCAGGAACGAGCAGTACTTC.

In this sample, this clonotype turned up a few times. The rearrangement uses TRBV2 and TRBJ2-5, with D perhaps TRBD2 (5 bases). The V gene's germline CDR1 is SNHLY and CDR2 FYNNEI. The CDR3 loop spans 15 amino acids. Trimming took off 5 bases at V and 5 bases at J, with 18 bases between the two ends. The CDR3 nucleotides are TGTGCCAGCAGTCGCTCTGCGGGCCCGGAGGAGACCCAGTACTTC. Residues: CASSRSAGPEETQYF.